This T cell receptor beta chain was profiled in a study of neoadjuvant nivolumab and ipilimumab in lung cancer. On this clone: Its target is unknown.

Clones were sequenced by immunoSEQ multiplex PCR, and TCRdb holds only the in-frame ones, with some missing. The repertoire holds roughly 23,000 clones, with approximately 81% as singletons. Whole-study results and caveats: From pretherapy to surgery, tumor richness and clonality rose with dual therapy. Compared with tumor-adjacent uninvolved lung, resected tumors showed greater richness and clonality.

The CDR3 is 14 residues long. Germline-derived CDR1 and CDR2 are MNHEY and SVGAGI. The V and J ends lost 0 bases and 2 bases respectively, with 8 bases between them. Specimen: peripheral blood, collected before neoadjuvant nivolumab, alone or with ipilimumab. V and J are TRBV6-5 and TRBJ2-7; no reliable D call. The origin of this receptor is an adult with non-small cell lung cancer. CDR3 sequence reads: CASSYSIRAYEQYF. In nucleotides, the CDR3 is TGTGCCAGCAGTTACTCGATTCGGGCCTACGAGCAGTACTTC.